The rows below give T cell receptor beta chains drawn from one sample of a study of T cells in tuberculosis. Generated by immunoSEQ multiplex PCR, the TCRdb table keeps only in-frame clones and is missing some. The sample has tens of thousands of clones; under 95% are singletons. Material for sequencing was CD1b-GMM tetramer-negative cells sorted from PBMCs. The origin of the receptors is an adult woman with latent tuberculosis. Each CDR3 is given without its conserved first and last residue. Only some rows state a clone size, as once, few, many or a class for expanded clones.

J,size,V,CDR3
TRBJ2-7,-,TRBV28,ASSLPGTGSHEQY
TRBJ1-2,medium-sized,TRBV5-8,ATTRRTVYSYT
TRBJ2-7,once,TRBV10-2,ASIPGQGTYEQY
TRBJ2-1,once,TRBV28,ASSPPGQGSYNEQF
TRBJ1-2,-,TRBV30,AWKGGTVLGYT
TRBJ2-3,-,TRBV2,ASSPRGESADTQY
TRBJ2-7,few,TRBV13,ASSLAQNYEQY
TRBJ2-7,-,TRBV19,ASSPGENYEQY
TRBJ1-2,-,TRBV11-2,ASSATSYGYT
TRBJ2-7,-,TRBV10-3,AIRGTGGTYEQY
TRBJ1-6,-,TRBV19,ASSIAQGDNSPLH
TRBJ1-6,-,TRBV6-6,ASDSLGADNSPLH
TRBJ2-1,-,TRBV5-3,ARSLPSTGGPLRGHEQF
TRBJ1-2,-,TRBV9,ASRAKGGDYGYT
TRBJ2-1,-,TRBV5-1,ASSSYGTSGGKSSYNEQF
TRBJ2-1,-,TRBV27,ASSFSSSEQF
TRBJ2-5,-,TRBV9,ASSVAGRGEETQY
TRBJ2-1,-,TRBV6-1,ASSVRADSYNEQF
TRBJ2-3,-,TRBV19,ASSISSLADTQY
TRBJ1-5,-,TRBV2,ASSPRGGLNQPQH
TRBJ1-1,-,TRBV6-6,ATTRGGNTEAF
TRBJ1-2,-,TRBV10-1,ASSCRDRGRCSGGYT